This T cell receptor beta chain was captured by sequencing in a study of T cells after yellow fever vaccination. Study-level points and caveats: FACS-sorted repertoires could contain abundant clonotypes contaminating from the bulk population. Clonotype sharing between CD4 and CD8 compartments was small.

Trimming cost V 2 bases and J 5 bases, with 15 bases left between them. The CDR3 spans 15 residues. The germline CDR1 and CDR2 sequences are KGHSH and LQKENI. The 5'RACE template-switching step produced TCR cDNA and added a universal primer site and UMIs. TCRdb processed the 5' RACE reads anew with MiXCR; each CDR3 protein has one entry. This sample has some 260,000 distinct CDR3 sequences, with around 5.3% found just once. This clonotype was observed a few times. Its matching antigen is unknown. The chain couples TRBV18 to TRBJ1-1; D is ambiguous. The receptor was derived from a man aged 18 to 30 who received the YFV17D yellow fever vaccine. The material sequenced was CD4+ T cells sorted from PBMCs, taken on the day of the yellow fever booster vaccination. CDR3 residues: CASSPNNEFRTEAFF. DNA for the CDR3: TGTGCCAGCTCACCAAACAATGAGTTCAGGACTGAAGCTTTCTTT.